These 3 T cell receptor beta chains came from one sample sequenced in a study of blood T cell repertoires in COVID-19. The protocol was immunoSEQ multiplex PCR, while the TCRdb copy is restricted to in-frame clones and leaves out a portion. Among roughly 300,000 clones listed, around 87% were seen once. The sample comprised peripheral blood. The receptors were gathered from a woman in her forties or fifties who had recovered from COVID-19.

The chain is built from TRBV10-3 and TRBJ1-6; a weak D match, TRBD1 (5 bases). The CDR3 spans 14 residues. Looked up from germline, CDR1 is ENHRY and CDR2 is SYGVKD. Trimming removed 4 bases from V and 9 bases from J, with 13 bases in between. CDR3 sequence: CAISGDSGSSPLHF. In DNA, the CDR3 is TGTGCCATCAGTGGCGACAGTGGTAGTTCACCCCTCCACTTT.

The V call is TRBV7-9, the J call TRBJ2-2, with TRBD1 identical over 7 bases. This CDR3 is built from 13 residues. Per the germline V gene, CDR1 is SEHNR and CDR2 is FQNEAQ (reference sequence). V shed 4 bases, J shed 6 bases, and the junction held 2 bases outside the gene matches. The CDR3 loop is CASSSQGAGELFF. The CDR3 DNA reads TGTGCCAGCAGCTCCCAGGGGGCCGGGGAGCTGTTTTTT.

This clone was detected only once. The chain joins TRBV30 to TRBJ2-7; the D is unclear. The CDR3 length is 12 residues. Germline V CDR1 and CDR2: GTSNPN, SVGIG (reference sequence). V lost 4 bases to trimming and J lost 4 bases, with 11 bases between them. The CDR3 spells CAWKQTFYEQYF. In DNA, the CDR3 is TGTGCCTGGAAACAGACATTTTACGAGCAGTACTTC.